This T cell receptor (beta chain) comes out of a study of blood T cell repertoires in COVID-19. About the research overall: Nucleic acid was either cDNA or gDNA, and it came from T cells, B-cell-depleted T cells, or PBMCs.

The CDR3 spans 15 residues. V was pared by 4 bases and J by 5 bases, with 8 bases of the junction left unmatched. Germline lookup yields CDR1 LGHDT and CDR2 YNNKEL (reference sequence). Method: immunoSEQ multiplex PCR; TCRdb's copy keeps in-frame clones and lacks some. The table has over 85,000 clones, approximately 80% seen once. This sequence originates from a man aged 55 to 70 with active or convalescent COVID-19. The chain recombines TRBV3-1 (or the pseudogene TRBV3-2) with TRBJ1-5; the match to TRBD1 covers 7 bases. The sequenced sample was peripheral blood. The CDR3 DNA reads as TGTGCCAGCAGCCCCCGACAGGGTGTACATCAGCCCCAGCATTTT. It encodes CASSPRQGVHQPQHF.